The 7 T cell receptor beta chains listed next were all sequenced from one sample in a study of blood T cell repertoires in COVID-19. Sequencing used immunoSEQ multiplex PCR; TCRdb keeps in-frame clones, though not all of them. The sample lists about 210,000 clones; roughly four fifths were seen once. Sequencing was performed on peripheral blood. Receptors originate from a woman aged 35 to 49 with acute or convalescent COVID-19.

The chain has TRBV6-5 and TRBJ1-5, with TRBD1 matching 8 bases. The CDR3 runs to 15 residues. V was pared by 10 bases and J by 5 bases, with 13 bases of the junction left unmatched. Germline V CDR1 and CDR2: MNHEY, SVGAGI. CDR3 DNA: TGTGCCACCCAAATTGGCAGGGGGCGCGATCAGCCCCAGCATTTT. It yields the protein CATQIGRGRDQPQHF.

The CDR3 spells CACRGSYEQYF. The CDR3 DNA is TGTGCCTGCAGGGGTTCCTACGAGCAGTACTTC. The chain links TRBV30 to TRBJ2-7; TRBD1 might be the D (6 bases). V dropped 6 bases and J dropped 1 base, with 7 bases sitting between them. The CDR3 spans 11 residues. Germline loops: CDR1 GTSNPN, CDR2 SVGIG (reference sequence).

To note about this clone: Other DNA sequences in the same sample also yield this CDR3. V usage is TRBV18 and J usage is TRBJ1-2; D is possibly TRBD1 (5 bases). This CDR3 has 12 amino acids. Trimming stripped 6 bases from V and 4 bases from J, with 9 bases between. The germline gives CDR1 KGHSH, CDR2 LQKENI. DNA of the CDR3: TGTGCCAGCTCTCCAGACAGCTATGGCTACACCTTC. It translates to CASSPDSYGYTF.

The chain recombines TRBV27 with TRBJ1-6; D perhaps matches TRBD1 (6 bases). The germline V gene has CDR1 MNHEY and CDR2 SMNVEV (reference sequence). The V gene lost 10 bases and the J gene lost 9 bases, with 22 bases spanning the gap. The CDR3 consists of 15 residues. The CDR3 sequence is CANMEGEGFSSPLHF. The CDR3 region has the DNA TGTGCCAATATGGAGGGGGAGGGTTTCAGTTCACCCCTCCACTTT.

The DNA for the CDR3 is TGTGCCAGCAGCTTAGAGGGACTAGCGCGGGATACGCAGTATTTT. It is translated as CASSLEGLARDTQYF. V and J are TRBV7-2 and TRBJ2-3, with 10 bases lining up with TRBD2. Germline lookup yields CDR1 SGHTA and CDR2 FQGNSA. The CDR3 totals 15 residues. V lost 1 base to trimming and J lost 6 bases; unmatched junction nucleotides: 4.

This chain connects TRBV21-1 to TRBJ2-7; the table's D call of TRBD2 was not tested on the DNA. TRBV21-1 corresponds to a pseudogene. This CDR3 spans 17 amino acids. The CDR3 sequence: CASSKWWRPRSSYEQYF. Written as DNA, the CDR3 is TGTGCCAGCAGCAAATGGTGGCGGCCCCGAAGCTCCTACGAGCAGTACTTC.

This chain uses TRBV29-1 with TRBJ1-1, with a tentative D call TRBD1 (5 bases). The CDR3 extends over 11 amino acids. Germline V lookup: CDR1 SQVTM, CDR2 ANQGSEA. Trimming pared 4 bases from V and 10 bases from J, leaving 13 bases between. The DNA for the CDR3 is TGCAGCGTTGTAGGGGTGGGAAGAGCTTTCTTT. This encodes CSVVGVGRAFF.